These 25 T cell receptor beta chains were sequenced from one sample in a study of T-cell reconstitution after alpha-beta-depleted transplantation in children. Unique molecular identifiers were used to barcode this TCRbeta library. TCRdb redid the calling of the PCR reads with MiXCR, one entry per CDR3 protein. The profile shows approximately 150,000 distinct CDR3 sequences, 8.8% of them singletons. The source material was PBMCs, mostly from graft donor cells, sampled 180 days after TCRalphabeta/CD19-depleted stem cell transplant. All receptors come from a female patient aged 2 to 10 who had a stem cell transplant for congenital amegakaryocytic thrombocytopenia, so the T cells may come from the graft donor.

V gene TRBV18 combines with J gene TRBJ2-1; perhaps TRBD2 as D (6 bases). Trimming removed 3 bases from V and 8 bases from J, with 11 bases in between. This CDR3 comprises 13 residues. The germline V gene has CDR1 KGHSH and CDR2 LQKENI. CDR3 DNA sequence: TGTGCCAGCTCACCTTTCCTAGCGCATGAGCAGTTCTTC. Translating it yields CASSPFLAHEQFF.

This clonotype occurred many times. V gene TRBV5-1 combines with J gene TRBJ2-3; TRBD2 matches 8 bases. Germline trimming cut 4 bases from V and 0 bases from J; bases unmatched to any gene: 4. CDR3 size: 15 residues. CDR1 is SGHRS, CDR2 YFSETQ, per germline. As DNA, the CDR3 is TGCGCCAGCAGCGTTAGCGGGACTAGCACAGATACGCAGTATTTT. Protein sequence: CASSVSGTSTDTQYF.

The table lists this clonotype with many counts. The chain carries TRBV28 and TRBJ1-2, with D maybe TRBD1 (5 bases). Germline values: CDR1 MDHEN, CDR2 SYDVKM. The length of the CDR3 is 12 residues. V gave up 8 bases and J gave up 2 bases, with 9 bases separating them. The CDR3 is CASYGQNYGYTF. DNA of the CDR3: TGTGCCAGCTACGGACAAAACTATGGCTACACCTTC.

In its sample, this clonotype was seen many times. The V call is TRBV7-8, the J call TRBJ2-7, with 7 positions matching TRBD2. CDR1 is SGHVS and CDR2 is FQNEAQ in the germline V gene. The trim removed 5 bases at V and 4 bases at J, leaving 5 bases unmatched. The CDR3 contains 13 residues. The CDR3 reads CASSSGTRYEQYF. CDR3 DNA sequence: TGTGCCAGCAGCAGCGGGACTCGGTACGAGCAGTACTTC.

This clonotype was found many times. The chain carries TRBV5-4 and TRBJ2-1; D uncertain. Germline V gene sequence: CDR1 SGHNT, CDR2 YYREEE (reference sequence). The V end lost 5 bases, the J end lost 7 bases, and 13 bases lay between the germline ends. This CDR3 comprises 13 residues. The CDR3 sequence is CASSLDGWNEQFF. CDR3 in DNA: TGTGCCAGCAGTCTCGACGGATGGAATGAGCAGTTCTTC.

In regard to this clonotype: A much larger clonotype is one base distant, so this may be a read error. CDR3 region: CGSSQGLYEQYF. The CDR3 region has the DNA TGTGGCAGCAGCCAGGGGCTGTACGAGCAGTACTTC. V and J are TRBV16 and TRBJ2-7, with D perhaps TRBD1 (6 bases). Germline CDR1 reads KGHSY; CDR2 reads FQNENV. The CDR3 length is 12 residues.

There are a few counts of this clonotype. For the CDR3, the DNA is TGTGCCAGCAACAGGGAGAGAAACACTGAAGCTTTCTTT. It translates to CASNRERNTEAFF. V and J are TRBV7-9 and TRBJ1-1, with D perhaps TRBD1 (6 bases). The CDR3 extends over 13 amino acids. Trimming shortened V by 7 bases and J by 2 bases, and 11 bases separated the two germline ends. CDR1 and CDR2 (germline): SEHNR, FQNEAQ (reference sequence).

The chain uses TRBV5-1 and TRBJ2-1, with 9 bases aligning to TRBD2. Germline V gene lookup returns CDR1 SGHRS and CDR2 YFSETQ. Trimming removed 5 bases from V and 3 bases from J; junction bases left unmatched: 0. The CDR3 contains 13 residues. The CDR3 region has the DNA TGCGCCAGCAGACTAGCGGGCTACAATGAGCAGTTCTTC. Its protein is CASRLAGYNEQFF.

Only a few counts were recorded for this clonotype. This chain uses TRBV5-6 with TRBJ2-3; 7 bases match TRBD1. After removal of 2 bases from V and 6 bases from J, the junction contained 3 bases not matched to a gene. The CDR3 length is 13 residues. The germline gives CDR1 SGHDT, CDR2 YYEEEE. The CDR3 bases are TGTGCCAGCAGCTTACAACAGGGGGATACGCAGTATTTT. Its protein is CASSLQQGDTQYF.

This clonotype is a singleton in its sample. With a much larger clone just one base away, this may be a read error. The chain recombines TRBV10-2 with TRBJ1-4; the D gene is possibly TRBD1 (5 bases). This CDR3 has 13 residues. CDR1 is WSHSY, CDR2 SAAADI, per germline. The CDR3 protein is CPSMRGPNEKLFF. The CDR3 DNA is TGCCCCAGCATGAGGGGACCTAATGAAAAACTGTTTTTT.

Ten or more counts support this clonotype. The rearrangement joins TRBV7-2 to TRBJ2-7, with D tentatively TRBD2 (5 bases). The CDR3 loop spans 15 amino acids. CDR1 and CDR2 (germline): SGHTA, FQGNSA. V was clipped by 1 base and J by 2 bases, with 12 bases between them. CDR3 coding DNA: TGTGCCAGCAGCTTAGTTTCGGGGTTAACCTACGAGCAGTACTTC. This translates into CASSLVSGLTYEQYF.

This clonotype was observed at least ten times. V usage is TRBV4-2 and J usage is TRBJ2-7, with a possible D match to TRBD2 (5 bases). This CDR3 comprises 13 residues. In germline, CDR1 is LGHNA, CDR2 YNFKEQ. Trimming removed 1 base from V and 9 bases from J, with 13 bases in between. The CDR3 nucleotides are TGTGCCAGCAGCCAAGGGCGGGCTACCTTGCAGTACTTC. It yields the protein CASSQGRATLQYF.

This clonotype was detected once. The chain combines TRBV4-2 with TRBJ2-7, with TRBD2 matching over 7 bases. Trimming took 0 bases from V and 1 from J; bases not matched to a gene: 6. From germline, CDR1 is LGHNA and CDR2 YNFKEQ. The CDR3 has 16 amino acids. CDR3 sequence (DNA): TGTGCCAGCAGCCAAGATCAAGCTAGCGGATCCTACGAGCAGTACTTC. Translated: CASSQDQASGSYEQYF.

At least ten counts were recorded for this clonotype. V usage is TRBV7-2 and J usage is TRBJ2-7; D unclear. The CDR3 is 15 residues long. The V gene lost 2 bases and the J gene lost 3 bases, with 14 bases spanning the gap. The germline gives CDR1 SGHTA, CDR2 FQGNSA. The CDR3 spells CASSLWVDPYYEQYF. The CDR3 DNA follows: TGTGCCAGCAGCTTATGGGTGGATCCTTACTACGAGCAGTACTTC.

This clonotype was observed a handful of times. The chain joins TRBV12-3 or TRBV12-4 to TRBJ1-2, with 7 nucleotides matching TRBD1. The CDR3 consists of 15 residues. Trimming removed 2 bases from V and 4 bases from J; junction bases left unmatched: 7. CDR3 sequence (DNA): TGTGCCAGCAGTTTATCGATCAGGGGGTTCTATGGCTACACCTTC. Residues: CASSLSIRGFYGYTF.

This clonotype was seen ten or more times. The chain couples TRBV15 to TRBJ2-1; the D gene is possibly TRBD2 (6 bases). The V gene's germline CDR1 is LNHNV and CDR2 YYDKDF (reference sequence). Trimming stripped 2 bases from V and 4 bases from J, with 18 bases between. The CDR3 length is 17 residues. CDR3 coding DNA: TGTGCCACCAGCAGAACCCCCATGGGGGGAGCGTACAATGAGCAGTTCTTC. Translation: CATSRTPMGGAYNEQFF.

This clonotype was seen ten or more times. The chain is built from TRBV10-2 and TRBJ2-7, with D perhaps TRBD2 (5 bases). Germline CDR1 WSHSY, CDR2 SAAADI. The CDR3 runs to 14 residues. The V end was cut by 7 bases, the J end by 1 base, with 14 bases between. The CDR3 reads CASIDYGRSYEQYF. Written as DNA, the CDR3 is TGCGCCAGCATAGACTACGGCAGGTCCTACGAGCAGTACTTC.

There are a few counts of this clonotype. The rearrangement links TRBV5-1 to TRBJ2-2; 8 nucleotides match TRBD1. Per germline, CDR1 SGHRS and CDR2 YFSETQ. Trimming took 6 bases from V and 4 from J; bases not matched to a gene: 5. The CDR3 has 14 residues. The CDR3 sequence is CASKGTGGTGELFF. The CDR3 DNA is TGCGCCAGCAAGGGGACAGGTGGCACCGGGGAGCTGTTTTTT.

This clonotype was recorded at least ten times. The chain is built from TRBV28 and TRBJ2-7, with a weak D call TRBD1 (5 bases). The V end was cut by 6 bases, the J end by 0 bases, with 9 bases between. Germline CDR1 reads MDHEN; CDR2 reads SYDVKM. The CDR3 has 13 amino acids. The DNA of the CDR3 is TGTGCCAGCAGGCGACAGAGCTCCTACGAGCAGTACTTC. Translated: CASRRQSSYEQYF.

This clonotype was counted a few times. The rearrangement links TRBV27 to TRBJ1-5; a possible D gene is TRBD1 (6 bases). The CDR3 is made up of 17 amino acids. CDR1 is MNHEY, CDR2 SMNVEV, per germline (reference sequence). V was shortened by 6 bases and J by 0 bases, with 18 bases between the two germline ends. The CDR3 is CASSPRTVPYSNQPQHF. The CDR3 DNA reads as TGTGCCAGCAGCCCCCGGACAGTCCCCTATAGCAATCAGCCCCAGCATTTT.

The chain recombines TRBV30 with TRBJ2-5; 14 nucleotides match TRBD2. The CDR3 is 15 amino acids. Germline CDR1 is GTSNPN and CDR2 is SVGIG (reference sequence). Trimming removed 5 bases from V and 5 bases from J; junction bases left unmatched: 7. The CDR3, as DNA: TGTGCCTGGTCTGGACTAGCGGGAGGAAGGGAGACCCAGTACTTC. Its protein product is CAWSGLAGGRETQYF.

This clonotype was seen ten or more times. This chain connects TRBV7-7 to TRBJ2-5, with D perhaps TRBD2 (5 bases). Germline values: CDR1 SSHAT, CDR2 FNYEAQ (reference sequence). The V gene lost 5 bases and the J gene lost 4 bases, with 17 bases spanning the gap. CDR3 length: 15 residues. CDR3 sequence (DNA): TGTGCCAGCAGCCCATCGGGCCCCAGCGGAGAGACCCAGTACTTC. Protein: CASSPSGPSGETQYF.

The V gene is TRBV5-6, the J gene TRBJ2-1; 8 nucleotides agree with TRBD2. This CDR3 region has 14 residues. The V and J ends lost 4 bases and 6 bases, in that order; junction bases with no gene match: 6. Germline CDR1 reads SGHDT; CDR2 reads YYEEEE. The CDR3 nucleotides are TGTGCCAGCAGCCCCGGGACTAGGGTCAATGAGCAGTTCTTC. This gives the protein CASSPGTRVNEQFF. The entire variable domain, with the rest obtained from reference TRBV5-6 and TRBJ2-1, is as follows: DAGVTQSPTHLIKTRGQQVTLRCSPKSGHDTVSWYQQALGQGPQFIFQYYEEEERQRGNFPDRFSGHQFPNYSSELNVNALLLGDSALYLCASSPGTRVNEQFFGPGTRLTVL.

There are many counts of this clonotype. The V and J genes are TRBV6-1 and TRBJ1-1, with D possibly being TRBD1 (6 bases). The CDR3 covers 15 residues. Looked up from germline, CDR1 is MNHNS and CDR2 is SASEGT. Trimming shortened V by 6 bases and J by 0 bases, and 14 bases separated the two germline ends. The CDR3 loop is CASSPDSSMNTEAFF. DNA of the CDR3: TGTGCCAGCAGCCCGGACAGTAGCATGAACACTGAAGCTTTCTTT.

This clonotype was observed at least ten times. V and J are TRBV15 and TRBJ2-3; no definite D call. The CDR3 has 14 residues. The V gene's germline CDR1 is LNHNV and CDR2 YYDKDF (reference sequence). The germline V and J ends were trimmed by 1 base and 4 bases, with 9 bases remaining between them. The CDR3 spells CATSRAFRSDTQYF. The CDR3, as DNA: TGTGCCACCAGCAGAGCCTTTAGATCAGATACGCAGTATTTT.